Below, one T cell receptor (beta chain) is given with its context. Its antigen is still unknown. This sample was taken from a study of PD-L1 blockade in urothelial cancer. Across the study: Blood analyses occurred 3 weeks (second dose) and 6 weeks post treatment start. Study outcomes and limitations: Durable-benefit patients expanded tumor-associated blood clones more at 3 weeks.

Germline V gives CDR1 MNHNS, CDR2 SASEGT. CDR3 length: 15 amino acids. J gave up 4 bases and V 6 bases, and 6 bases lay outside the gene matches. TCRdb keeps only in-frame clones here, not all; method: immunoSEQ multiplex PCR. The data contain tens of thousands of clones, roughly 80% of them seen just once; the ten biggest clones take up approximately 6.7%. The time point here: pretreatment peripheral blood. The gene calls are TRBV6-1 and TRBJ2-2; 9 bases line up with TRBD1. Material: PBMCs, obtained around atezolizumab (anti-PD-L1) treatment. The origin of this receptor is a man aged 35 to 55 with urothelial cancer. CDR3 sequence: CASRKQGASTGELFF. The CDR3 DNA reads as TGTGCCAGCAGAAAACAGGGGGCGAGCACCGGGGAGCTGTTTTTT.